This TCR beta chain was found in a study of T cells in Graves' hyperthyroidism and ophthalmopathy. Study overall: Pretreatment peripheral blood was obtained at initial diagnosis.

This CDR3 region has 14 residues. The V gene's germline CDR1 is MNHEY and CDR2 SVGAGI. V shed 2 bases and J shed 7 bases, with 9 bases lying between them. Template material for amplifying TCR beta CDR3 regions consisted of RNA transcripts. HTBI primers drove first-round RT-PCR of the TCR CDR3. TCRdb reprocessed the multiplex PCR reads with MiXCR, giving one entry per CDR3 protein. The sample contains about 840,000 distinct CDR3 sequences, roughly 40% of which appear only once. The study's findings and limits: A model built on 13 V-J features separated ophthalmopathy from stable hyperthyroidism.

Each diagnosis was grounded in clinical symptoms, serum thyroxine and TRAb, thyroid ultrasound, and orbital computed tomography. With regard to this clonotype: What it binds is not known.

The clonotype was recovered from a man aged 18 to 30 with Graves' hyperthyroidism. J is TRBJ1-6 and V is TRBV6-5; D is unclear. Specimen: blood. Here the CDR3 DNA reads TGTGCCAGCAGTTACGAGAAGATGAATTCACCCCTCCACTTT. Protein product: CASSYEKMNSPLHF.